What follows are 13 T cell receptor beta chains derived from one specimen sequenced in a study of blood T cell repertoires in COVID-19. Profiling relied on immunoSEQ multiplex PCR, and the TCRdb table lists in-frame clones only, not all of them. The table records tens of thousands of clones, 85% to 90% of them present only once. Sequenced material: peripheral blood. Receptor source: a woman in her fifties or sixties with COVID-19, enrolled during active disease.

The chain couples TRBV6-2 or TRBV6-3 to TRBJ2-7; TRBD2 matches 10 bases. This CDR3 region has 16 residues. Germline trimming cut 5 bases from V and 0 bases from J; bases unmatched to any gene: 7. Germline V gives CDR1 MNHEY, CDR2 SVGEGT. The CDR3 reads CASSPPLAGLSYEQYF. CDR3 nucleotides: TGTGCCAGCAGTCCCCCACTAGCGGGGCTCTCCTACGAGCAGTACTTC.

The chain links TRBV6-5 to TRBJ1-3; D perhaps matches TRBD1 (6 bases). The CDR3 has 16 amino acids. Looked up from germline, CDR1 is MNHEY and CDR2 is SVGAGI. V dropped 0 bases and J dropped 3 bases, with 12 bases sitting between them. CDR3 amino acids: CASSYSRGRGGNTIYF. DNA for the CDR3: TGTGCCAGCAGTTACTCCCGTGGCAGGGGTGGAAACACCATATATTTT.

V gene TRBV19 combines with J gene TRBJ2-1; D gene uncertain. CDR3 size: 13 residues. Per the germline V gene, CDR1 is LNHDA and CDR2 is SQIVND (reference sequence). V was trimmed by 6 bases and J by 7 bases, leaving 13 bases between them. In DNA, the CDR3 is TGTGCCAGTAGCCCACAAGTACAAAATGAGCAGTTCTTC. This codes for CASSPQVQNEQFF.

Points on this clone: Within the sample, other DNA sequences also encode this same CDR3. The chain joins TRBV18 to TRBJ2-3, with 13 bases aligning to TRBD2. The CDR3 loop spans 15 amino acids. The J segment lost 3 bases and the V segment lost 3 bases, leaving 0 bases of the junction unmatched. The germline V gene encodes CDR1 KGHSH and CDR2 LQKENI. CDR3 loop: CASSPGLAGTDTQYF. CDR3 nucleotides: TGTGCCAGCTCACCGGGACTAGCGGGGACAGATACGCAGTATTTT.

The rearrangement uses TRBV6-2 or TRBV6-3 and TRBJ2-3; D remains unclear. The CDR3 is 15 residues long. V was pared by 6 bases and J by 1 base, with 14 bases between. Germline CDR1 MNHEY, CDR2 SVGEGT. The CDR3 spells CASSPHSPGTDTQYF. The DNA for the CDR3 is TGTGCCAGCAGCCCGCATAGCCCTGGCACAGATACGCAGTATTTT.

The V gene is TRBV6-5, the J gene TRBJ1-2, with TRBD1 identical over 9 bases. Germline-derived CDR1 and CDR2 are MNHEY and SVGAGI. The CDR3 covers 13 residues. J lost 7 bases, V lost 6 bases, and 6 bases had no gene match. The chain's CDR3 is CASSSDRGSGYTF. CDR3 nucleotide sequence: TGTGCCAGCAGCTCCGACAGGGGGTCTGGCTACACCTTC.

The chain combines TRBV21-1 with TRBJ1-5. TRBV21-1 is flagged as a pseudogene. This CDR3 is built from 16 residues. The CDR3 spells CASSIHGGGENQPQHF. The DNA for the CDR3 is TGTGCCAGCAGCATCCACGGGGGGGGCGAAAATCAGCCCCAGCATTTT.

This chain connects TRBV19 to TRBJ1-1; the D is unclear. The CDR3 totals 16 residues. Trimming shortened V by 5 bases and J by 0 bases, and 16 bases separated the two germline ends. Germline lookup yields CDR1 LNHDA and CDR2 SQIVND (reference sequence). CDR3 in DNA: TGTGCCAGTAGTCCAGAGGAGGGCCGGATGAACACTGAAGCTTTCTTT. This translates into CASSPEEGRMNTEAFF. Drawing the rest from reference TRBV19 and TRBJ1-1, the complete variable domain is DGGITQSPKYLFRKEGQNVTLSCEQNLNHDAMYWYRQDPGQGLRLIYYSQIVNDFQKGDIAEGYSVSREKKESFPLTVTSAQKNPTAFYLCASSPEEGRMNTEAFFGQGTRLTVV.

CDR3 sequence (DNA): TGTGCCAGTAGTATCCCCTATGGACAGGAGGGGTATGGCTACACCTTC. Translating it yields CASSIPYGQEGYGYTF. This sequence joins TRBV19 and TRBJ1-2; 7 nucleotides align to TRBD1. Germline CDR1 is LNHDA and CDR2 is SQIVND (reference sequence). The CDR3 covers 16 residues. The V and J ends lost 3 bases and 5 bases, in that order; junction bases with no gene match: 12.

This chain uses TRBV4-3 with TRBJ1-4; possibly TRBD1 for D (5 bases). There are 18 residues in the CDR3. Germline V gene data show CDR1 as LGHNA and CDR2 as YSLEER. The germline V and J ends were trimmed by 5 bases and 4 bases, with 23 bases remaining between them. CDR3 nucleotide sequence: TGCGCCAGCAGCGACGCTCTGACAGTGGGGTGGGGTAATGAAAAACTGTTTTTT. It encodes CASSDALTVGWGNEKLFF.

The chain carries TRBV30 and TRBJ2-5; maybe TRBD2 (5 bases). In germline, CDR1 is GTSNPN, CDR2 SVGIG (reference sequence). V dropped 8 bases and J dropped 4 bases, with 11 bases sitting between them. This CDR3 spans 11 amino acids. This CDR3 reads CAGGSGETQYF. The CDR3 DNA is TGTGCCGGAGGAAGCGGAGAGACCCAGTACTTC. Variable domain in full (rest from reference TRBV30 and TRBJ2-5): SQTIHQWPATLVQPVGSPLSLECTVEGTSNPNLYWYRQAAGRGLQLLFYSVGIGQISSEVPQNLSASRPQDRQFILSSKKLLLSDSGFYLCAGGSGETQYFGPGTRLLVL.

The V and J genes are TRBV7-9 and TRBJ1-4; D unresolved. Germline lookup yields CDR1 SEHNR and CDR2 FQNEAQ (reference sequence). With 4 bases removed from V and 13 bases from J, the gap between germline ends came to 13 bases. The CDR3 extends over 12 amino acids. The CDR3 sequence: CASSSPGGGLFF. The CDR3 DNA reads as TGTGCCAGCAGCTCTCCAGGAGGAGGACTGTTTTTT.

The chain combines TRBV19 with TRBJ1-2, with D uncertain. V was pared by 7 bases and J by 4 bases, with 16 bases between. Germline V gene sequence: CDR1 LNHDA, CDR2 SQIVND (reference sequence). This CDR3 has 14 amino acids. The CDR3 is CASTPYSGSYGYTF. Written as DNA, the CDR3 is TGTGCCAGTACTCCCTATTCGGGTAGCTATGGCTACACCTTC.